What follows describes a single T cell receptor beta chain. The same CDR3 arises from other DNA sequences in this sample as well. Source study methods: Amplification of reference gene primers provided the estimated nucleated cell counts. TCRdb's table, derived via immunoSEQ multiplex PCR, lists solely in-frame clones and lacks some. Clone size and V and J calls were adopted from that table, with D and trimming inferred from the DNA. The sample carries approximately 41,000 clones, 87% recorded once. This entry comes from a study of blood T cell repertoires in COVID-19. The wider study: The samples span acute and convalescent COVID-19 from the United States, Italy and Spain. T cells, B-cell-depleted T cells, or PBMCs provided the cDNA or gDNA that served as material.

The length of the CDR3 is 14 residues. Germline CDR1 SGHDT, CDR2 YYEEEE. The chain combines TRBV5-6 with TRBJ2-7; maybe TRBD2 (7 bases). This TCR derives from a woman aged 80 or over with active COVID-19. Sequences were obtained from peripheral blood. The CDR3 is CVRAGRGELAEQYF. For the CDR3, the DNA is TGTGTCCGGGCGGGGAGGGGGGAACTGGCCGAGCAGTACTTC.